This T cell receptor beta chain was captured in a study of shared clonotypes between healthy human individuals. Study-wide background: Two women and three men aged 18 to 49 served as donors.

As regards this clone: The antigen remains unidentified.

CD4+ cell separation produced CD45RA+ naive and CD45RA-negative memory subsets. Findings and caveats of the study: Sequencing depth was predicted to influence how clonotypes are shared among donors. Clonotypes not shared had lower generation probabilities than those common to all four donors.

TCRdb's table, derived via immunoSEQ multiplex PCR, lists solely in-frame clones and lacks some. Of 1.5 million to 1.9 million clones listed, around 98% were seen once; the top ten hold 0.4% to 0.55%. Sequenced sample: naive CD4+ T cells sorted from blood. Noted subset: CD45RA+ positively selected. The TCR comes from a young man in good health.

CDR3 protein: CASSQETRNTEAFF. The CDR3 region has the DNA TGCGCCAGCAGCCAAGAAACCCGGAACACTGAAGCTTTCTTT. The chain couples TRBV4-1 to TRBJ1-1; D ambiguous. V lost 0 bases, J lost 1 base, and 6 bases lay in between. Germline V gene lookup returns CDR1 MGHRA and CDR2 YSYEKL. The CDR3 consists of 14 residues.